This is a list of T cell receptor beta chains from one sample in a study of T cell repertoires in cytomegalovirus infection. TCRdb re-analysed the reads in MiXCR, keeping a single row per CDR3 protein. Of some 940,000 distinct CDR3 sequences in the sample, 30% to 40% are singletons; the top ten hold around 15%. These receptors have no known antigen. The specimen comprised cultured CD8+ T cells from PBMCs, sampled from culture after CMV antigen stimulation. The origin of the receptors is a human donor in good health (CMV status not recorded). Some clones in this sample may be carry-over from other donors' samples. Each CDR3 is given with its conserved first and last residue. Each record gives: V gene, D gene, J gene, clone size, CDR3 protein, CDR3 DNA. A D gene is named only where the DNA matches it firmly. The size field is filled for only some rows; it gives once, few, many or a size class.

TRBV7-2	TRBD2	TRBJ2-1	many	CASSLGLLADYNEQFF	TGTGCCAGCAGCTTAGGGTTACTAGCGGATTACAATGAGCAGTTCTTC
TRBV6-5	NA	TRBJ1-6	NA	CASSYGQMNSPLHF	TGTGCCAGCAGTTACGGGCAGATGAATTCACCCCTCCACTTT
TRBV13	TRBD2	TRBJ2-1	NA	CASTPGLAGSLKQFF	TGTGCCAGCACCCCGGGACTAGCGGGGTCCTTAAAGCAGTTCTTC
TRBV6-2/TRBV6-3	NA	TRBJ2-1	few	CASSYLGEQFF	TGTGCCAGCAGTTATTTGGGGGAGCAGTTCTTC
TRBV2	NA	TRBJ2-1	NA	CASSEFDEQFF	TGTGCCAGCAGTGAATTCGATGAGCAGTTCTTC
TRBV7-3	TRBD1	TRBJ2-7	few	CASSLARTGSYEQYF	TGTGCCAGCAGCTTAGCCCGGACAGGTTCCTACGAGCAGTACTTC
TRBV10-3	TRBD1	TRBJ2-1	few	CAISDRDSLFEQFF	TGTGCCATCAGTGACCGGGACAGTCTCTTTGAGCAGTTCTTC
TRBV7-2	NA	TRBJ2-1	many	CASSLRTAYNEQFF	TGTGCCAGCAGCTTAAGGACAGCCTACAATGAGCAGTTCTTC
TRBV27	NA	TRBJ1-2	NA	CASSLSGSLGYTF	TGTGCCAGCAGTTTATCCGGATCCCTGGGCTACACCTTC
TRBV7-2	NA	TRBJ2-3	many	CASRSRASTDTQYF	TGTGCCAGCAGGTCTCGTGCTAGCACAGATACGCAGTATTTT
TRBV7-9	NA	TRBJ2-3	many	CASVAVGGAHTDTQYF	TGTGCCAGCGTTGCAGTAGGGGGGGCGCACACAGATACGCAGTATTTT
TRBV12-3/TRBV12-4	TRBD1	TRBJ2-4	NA	CASSAWDRAKNIQYF	TGTGCCAGCAGTGCCTGGGACAGGGCCAAAAACATTCAGTACTTC
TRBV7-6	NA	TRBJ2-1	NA	CASSSTGDIHNEQFF	TGTGCCAGCAGCTCAACGGGGGACATACACAATGAGCAGTTCTTC
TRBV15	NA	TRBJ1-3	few	CATSPDGYSGNTIYF	TGTGCCACCAGCCCGGACGGGTACTCTGGAAACACCATATATTTT
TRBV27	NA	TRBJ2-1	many	CASSLNTYRYNEQFF	TGTGCCAGCAGTTTAAATACATACCGCTACAATGAGCAGTTCTTC
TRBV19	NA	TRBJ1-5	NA	CASSIPGRPQHF	TGTGCCAGTAGTATACCGGGAAGGCCCCAGCATTTT
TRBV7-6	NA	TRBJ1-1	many	CASSLAGPLERPGTEAFF	TGTGCCAGCAGCTTAGCGGGGCCCCTTGAGCGACCTGGCACTGAAGCTTTCTTT
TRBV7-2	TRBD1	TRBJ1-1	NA	CASRPTGHLNAFF	TGTGCCAGCAGACCGACAGGGCACCTTAATGCTTTCTTT
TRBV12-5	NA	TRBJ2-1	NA	CASGTALQYNEQFF	TGTGCTAGTGGCACCGCGTTACAGTACAATGAGCAGTTCTTC
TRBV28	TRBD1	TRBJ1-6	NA	CASSFPGQVSYNSPLHF	TGTGCCAGCAGTTTTCCAGGACAGGTCTCCTATAATTCACCCCTCCACTTT
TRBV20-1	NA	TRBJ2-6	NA	CSARWLGQESSGANVLTF	TGCAGTGCTAGGTGGTTGGGGCAGGAGAGCTCTGGGGCCAACGTCCTGACTTTC
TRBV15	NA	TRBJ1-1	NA	CATAGENTEAFF	TGTGCCACCGCTGGCGAGAACACTGAAGCTTTCTTT